The sequence of this T cell receptor beta chain was determined in a study of control samples from healthy donors and cancer patients. Some clones are missing from TCRdb's copy, which holds only in-frame ones; the method was immunoSEQ multiplex PCR. The sample lists 200,000 to 250,000 clones; roughly 94% were seen once. Sequenced material: blood. This receptor was taken from a man aged 45-65 years in good health.

The CDR3 sequence: CASSLEGAPNTEAFF. In DNA, the CDR3 is TGCGCCAGCAGCTTGGAAGGGGCGCCGAACACTGAAGCTTTCTTT. This rearrangement joins TRBV5-1 to TRBJ1-1, with D perhaps matching TRBD1 (5 bases). Germline assignment: CDR1 SGHRS and CDR2 YFSETQ. The CDR3 spans 15 residues. V was shortened by 0 bases and J by 1 base, with 10 bases between the two germline ends. The whole variable domain, remainder taken from reference TRBV5-1 and TRBJ1-1, is KAGVTQTPRYLIKTRGQQVTLSCSPISGHRSVSWYQQTPGQGLQFLFEYFSETQRNKGNFPGRFSGRQFSNSRSEMNVSTLELGDSALYLCASSLEGAPNTEAFFGQGTRLTVV.